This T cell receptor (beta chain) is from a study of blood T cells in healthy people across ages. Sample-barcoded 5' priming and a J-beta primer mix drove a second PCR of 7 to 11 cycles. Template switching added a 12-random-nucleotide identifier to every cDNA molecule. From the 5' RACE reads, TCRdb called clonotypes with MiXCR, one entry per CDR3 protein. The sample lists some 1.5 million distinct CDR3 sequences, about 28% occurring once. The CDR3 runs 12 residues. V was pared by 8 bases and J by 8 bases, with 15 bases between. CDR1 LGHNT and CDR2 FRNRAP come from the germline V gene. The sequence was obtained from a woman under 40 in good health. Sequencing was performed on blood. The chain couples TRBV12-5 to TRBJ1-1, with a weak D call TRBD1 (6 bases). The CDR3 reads CASQRGGAEAFF. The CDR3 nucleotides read TGTGCTAGTCAGCGGGGGGGGGCAGAAGCTTTCTTT.